These T cell receptor beta chains were read from a single sample in a study of T-cell memory formation after mild COVID-19. Using its own MiXCR run on the 5' RACE reads, TCRdb lists one record per CDR3 protein. Seen here are almost 250,000 distinct CDR3 sequences, 15% observed once, and the top ten hold 2.1%. The sample comprised PBMCs or a T cell subset sorted from them (not recorded which). Receptors originate from an adult woman who had mild COVID-19 (a few samples of this study predate the infection). Cell type and time point are not known. The CDR3 runs from the conserved cysteine through the conserved F or W. D genes are given only for firm matches. Clone size is not always given. Where it is, it says once, few, many or a class for expanded clones.

abundance: few
j_gene: TRBJ2-7
v_gene: TRBV9
d_gene: -
CDR3nt: TGTGCCAGCAGCGTAGATCCCTCGGCAAGCTACGAGCAGTACTTC
CDR3aa: CASSVDPSASYEQYF

abundance: few
j_gene: TRBJ1-3
v_gene: TRBV10-3
d_gene: -
CDR3nt: TGTGCCATCAGTGAGTCGTTGCAGCTAAACTCTGGAAACACCATATATTTT
CDR3aa: CAISESLQLNSGNTIYF

abundance: -
j_gene: TRBJ1-6
v_gene: TRBV30
d_gene: -
CDR3nt: TGTGCCTGGATTGCAAAGGCGGGTTCACCCCTCCACTTT
CDR3aa: CAWIAKAGSPLHF

abundance: few
j_gene: TRBJ2-7
v_gene: TRBV3-1
d_gene: TRBD2
CDR3nt: TGTGCCAGCAGACTAGCGGGAAAGGATGAGCAGTACTTC
CDR3aa: CASRLAGKDEQYF

abundance: many
j_gene: TRBJ1-1
v_gene: TRBV9
d_gene: -
CDR3nt: TGTGCCAGCAGCGTAGCGGTTGGGACTGAAGCTTTCTTT
CDR3aa: CASSVAVGTEAFF

abundance: many
j_gene: TRBJ2-1
v_gene: TRBV7-3
d_gene: TRBD2
CDR3nt: TGTGCCAGCAGCTTAACCTTAGTAGCGGGAGGAGATGAGCAGTTCTTC
CDR3aa: CASSLTLVAGGDEQFF

abundance: few
j_gene: TRBJ2-3
v_gene: TRBV12-3/TRBV12-4
d_gene: -
CDR3nt: TGTGCCAGCAAACGGAGAGGTAGCGGCACAGATACGCAGTATTTT
CDR3aa: CASKRRGSGTDTQYF

abundance: few
j_gene: TRBJ2-3
v_gene: TRBV11-3
d_gene: TRBD2
CDR3nt: TGTGCCAGCAGCAGCGGGAGGCCTAGCGGGAAAGATACGCAGTATTTT
CDR3aa: CASSSGRPSGKDTQYF

abundance: few
j_gene: TRBJ2-3
v_gene: TRBV10-3
d_gene: TRBD2
CDR3nt: TGTGCCATCAGCCGGACTAGCGGGGGGTCAGATACGCAGTATTTT
CDR3aa: CAISRTSGGSDTQYF

abundance: -
j_gene: TRBJ2-1
v_gene: TRBV11-3
d_gene: TRBD2
CDR3nt: TGTGCCAGCAGCTCCGAGCGGGAGTCCGGTGAGCAGTTCTTC
CDR3aa: CASSSERESGEQFF

abundance: -
j_gene: TRBJ1-4
v_gene: TRBV7-2
d_gene: -
CDR3nt: TGTGCCAGCAGCTCACAGAGAAATGAAAAACTGTTTTTT
CDR3aa: CASSSQRNEKLFF

abundance: -
j_gene: TRBJ2-5
v_gene: TRBV27
d_gene: TRBD2
CDR3nt: TGTGCCAGCAGTTCCAGGGTAGCGGGGACCCAGTACTTC
CDR3aa: CASSSRVAGTQYF

abundance: few
j_gene: TRBJ1-4
v_gene: TRBV7-8
d_gene: -
CDR3nt: TGTGCCAGCAGCTTAGAACGGATTAATGAAAAACTGTTTTTT
CDR3aa: CASSLERINEKLFF

abundance: -
j_gene: TRBJ2-3
v_gene: TRBV4-3
d_gene: -
CDR3nt: TGCGCCAGCAGACTGACAGTAGGCACAGATACGCAGTATTTT
CDR3aa: CASRLTVGTDTQYF

abundance: -
j_gene: TRBJ1-5
v_gene: TRBV5-5
d_gene: -
CDR3nt: TGTGCCAGCAGCCCAATTGGGGGGGACGGTAGCAATCAGCCCCAGCATTTT
CDR3aa: CASSPIGGDGSNQPQHF

abundance: -
j_gene: TRBJ2-3
v_gene: TRBV11-1
d_gene: -
CDR3nt: TGTGCCAGCAGCTCCGCCGGAAGGGGGAATACAGATACGCAGTATTTT
CDR3aa: CASSSAGRGNTDTQYF

abundance: -
j_gene: TRBJ1-2
v_gene: TRBV29-1
d_gene: TRBD1
CDR3nt: TGCAGCGTTGAAGCCACAGGGGACTTTCGAGGCTACACCTTC
CDR3aa: CSVEATGDFRGYTF

abundance: -
j_gene: TRBJ2-3
v_gene: TRBV6-5
d_gene: -
CDR3nt: TGTGCCAGCAGTCTCCGGGACAGCACAGATACGCAGTATTTT
CDR3aa: CASSLRDSTDTQYF

abundance: few
j_gene: TRBJ2-2
v_gene: TRBV20-1
d_gene: -
CDR3nt: TGCAGTGCTAGAGGAGCACAGTACACCGGGGAGCTGTTTTTT
CDR3aa: CSARGAQYTGELFF

abundance: -
j_gene: TRBJ2-3
v_gene: TRBV12-3/TRBV12-4
d_gene: -
CDR3nt: TGTGCCAGCAGTTGGGCCCCCCCCAGGGCTAGCACAGATACGCAGTATTTT
CDR3aa: CASSWAPPRASTDTQYF

abundance: -
j_gene: TRBJ1-4
v_gene: TRBV14
d_gene: -
CDR3nt: TGTGCCAGCAGCAAGAACATCGGAGGGAATGAAAAACTGTTTTTT
CDR3aa: CASSKNIGGNEKLFF

abundance: few
j_gene: TRBJ1-5
v_gene: TRBV7-9
d_gene: -
CDR3nt: TGTGCCAGCAGCCTTCGGGGGTCTGATCAGCCCCAGCATTTT
CDR3aa: CASSLRGSDQPQHF